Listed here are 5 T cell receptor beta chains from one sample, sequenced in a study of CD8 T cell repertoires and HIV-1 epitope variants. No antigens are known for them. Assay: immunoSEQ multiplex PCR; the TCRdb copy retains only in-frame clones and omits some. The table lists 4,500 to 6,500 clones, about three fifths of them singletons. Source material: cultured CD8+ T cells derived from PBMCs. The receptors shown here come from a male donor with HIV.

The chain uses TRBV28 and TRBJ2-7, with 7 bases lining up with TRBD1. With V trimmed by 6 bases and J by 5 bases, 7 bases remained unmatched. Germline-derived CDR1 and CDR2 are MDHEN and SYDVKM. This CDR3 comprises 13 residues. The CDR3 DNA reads TGTGCCAGCAGCTCTAGGGGGCGCGACGAGCAGTACTTC. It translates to CASSSRGRDEQYF.

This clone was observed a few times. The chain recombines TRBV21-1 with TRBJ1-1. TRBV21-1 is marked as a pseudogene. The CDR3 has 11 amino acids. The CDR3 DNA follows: TGTGCCAGCAGCGAAAGGACTGAAGCTTTCTTT. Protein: CASSERTEAFF.

The CDR3 DNA follows: TGTGCCAGCAGTGAAGTTGGAGGGGATATCGCTGAAGCTTTCTTT. It specifies CASSEVGGDIAEAFF. This chain connects TRBV6-1 to TRBJ1-1; D is perhaps TRBD1 (5 bases). The CDR3 is 15 amino acids. Germline V gene sequence: CDR1 MNHNS, CDR2 SASEGT. V dropped 1 base and J dropped 6 bases, with 15 bases sitting between them.

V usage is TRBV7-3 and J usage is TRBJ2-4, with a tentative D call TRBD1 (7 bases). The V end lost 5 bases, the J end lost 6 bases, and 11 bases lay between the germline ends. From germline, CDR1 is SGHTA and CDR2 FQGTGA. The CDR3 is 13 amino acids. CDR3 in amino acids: CASSPQGGNIQYF. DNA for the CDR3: TGTGCCAGCAGCCCCCAGGGGGGAAACATTCAGTACTTC.

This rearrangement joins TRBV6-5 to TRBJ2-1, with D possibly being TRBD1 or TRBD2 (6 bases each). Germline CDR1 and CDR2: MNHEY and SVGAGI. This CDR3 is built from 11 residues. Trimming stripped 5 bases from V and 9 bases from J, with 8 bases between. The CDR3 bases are TGTGCCAGCAGTGAGGGGGGTGAGCAGTTCTTC. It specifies CASSEGGEQFF.